These 32 T cell receptor beta chains were all obtained from the same sample, sequenced in a study of blood T cells in healthy people across ages. The authors ran a second PCR of 7 to 11 cycles using a sample-barcoded 5' primer and a J-beta primer mix. TCRdb fed the 5' RACE reads into MiXCR, producing one record per CDR3 protein. The sample records fewer than 2 million distinct CDR3 sequences, roughly two fifths being singletons. Sequences were obtained from blood. These receptors originate from a human donor in good health.

This chain links TRBV7-2 with TRBJ2-1; D not certain. Trimming pared 0 bases from V and 3 bases from J, leaving 9 bases between. CDR3 length: 15 amino acids. Germline V CDR1 and CDR2: SGHTA, FQGNSA. CDR3 region: CASSLAPLIYNEQFF. In nucleotides, the CDR3 is TGTGCCAGCAGCTTAGCCCCTCTAATCTACAATGAGCAGTTCTTC.

This sequence joins TRBV7-2 and TRBJ2-7, with D tentatively TRBD1 (6 bases). Deletions cut 0 bases from V and 2 bases from J, with 8 bases between. The CDR3 consists of 14 residues. From germline, CDR1 is SGHTA and CDR2 FQGNSA. The CDR3 loop reads CASSLARDTYEQYF. The CDR3 nucleotides are TGTGCCAGCAGCTTAGCCAGGGACACCTACGAGCAGTACTTC.

Ten or more counts support this clonotype. This chain uses TRBV10-3 with TRBJ2-3; D remains ambiguous. Deletions cut 2 bases from V and 0 bases from J, with 6 bases between. From germline, CDR1 is ENHRY and CDR2 SYGVKD. This CDR3 has 14 residues. CDR3 sequence reads: CAISEVRSTDTQYF. For the CDR3, the DNA is TGTGCCATCAGTGAGGTCAGGAGCACAGATACGCAGTATTTT.

This clonotype was recorded only once. This rearrangement joins TRBV6-1 to TRBJ2-7; D is perhaps TRBD1 (6 bases). The CDR3 is 15 amino acids. The germline V gene encodes CDR1 MNHNS and CDR2 SASEGT. Trimming took off 3 bases at V and 4 bases at J, with 16 bases between the two ends. CDR3 region: CASSDTGKGVYEQYF. The DNA for the CDR3 is TGTGCCAGCAGTGATACAGGGAAAGGAGTTTACGAGCAGTACTTC.

This chain uses TRBV7-9 with TRBJ2-3; unclear D gene. This CDR3 contains 16 residues. Germline V gene sequence: CDR1 SEHNR, CDR2 FQNEAQ (reference sequence). V was trimmed by 3 bases and J by 4 bases, leaving 17 bases between them. The CDR3 loop is CASSLAWGVVSDTQYF. DNA of the CDR3: TGTGCCAGCAGCTTGGCCTGGGGTGTCGTTTCAGATACGCAGTATTTT.

The chain links TRBV5-6 to TRBJ2-3, with a possible D match to TRBD2 (7 bases). Trimming shortened V by 6 bases and J by 5 bases, and 19 bases separated the two germline ends. The V gene's germline CDR1 is SGHDT and CDR2 YYEEEE. The length of the CDR3 is 15 residues. The CDR3 spells CASTRRGGREDTQYF. The CDR3 DNA follows: TGTGCCAGCACCCGGAGGGGGGGGCGGGAAGATACGCAGTATTTT.

The V gene is TRBV20-1, the J gene TRBJ2-1; D gene ambiguous. The germline V and J ends were trimmed by 3 bases and 0 bases, with 9 bases remaining between them. This CDR3 contains 14 residues. CDR1 is DFQATT and CDR2 is SNEGSKA in the germline V gene (reference sequence). This chain's CDR3 is CSASKLSSYNEQFF. CDR3 bases: TGCAGTGCTAGTAAGCTTAGCTCCTACAATGAGCAGTTCTTC.

J is TRBJ2-1 and V is TRBV24-1, with 8 bases identical to TRBD1. Germline V lookup: CDR1 KGHDR, CDR2 SFDVKD. V lost 0 bases and J lost 8; bases outside the gene matches: 5. This CDR3 has 15 residues. This CDR3 reads CATSDLGQGLDEQFF. DNA of the CDR3: TGTGCCACCAGTGATTTGGGACAGGGTCTCGATGAGCAGTTCTTC.

This clonotype was recorded a few times. The J gene is TRBJ1-5, the V gene TRBV12-3 or TRBV12-4, with 7 bases lining up with TRBD1. The junction had 14 bases not matched to a gene; V was cut back by 3 bases and J by 3 bases. The CDR3 contains 18 residues. The CDR3 loop is CASSLWTGPFSDNQPQHF. The CDR3 nucleotides read TGTGCCAGCAGTTTGTGGACAGGCCCTTTCTCGGACAATCAGCCCCAGCATTTT.

The rearrangement joins TRBV12-3 or TRBV12-4 to TRBJ2-1, with a weak D call TRBD2 (6 bases). The CDR3 covers 17 residues. V gave up 2 bases and J gave up 6 bases, with 20 bases separating them. The DNA for the CDR3 is TGTGCCAGCAGTTTATGGCCCCGGGGGAAGGAACTCAATGAGCAGTTCTTC. Its translation is CASSLWPRGKELNEQFF.

V and J are TRBV4-1 and TRBJ2-1; either TRBD1 or TRBD2 may supply D (5 bases each). V lost 4 bases, J lost 10 bases, and 20 bases lay in between. The CDR3 loop spans 15 amino acids. CDR1 is MGHRA, CDR2 YSYEKL, per germline. The CDR3, as DNA: TGCGCCAGCAGCCCCGGGACCGGGGTCGACTACGAGCAGTTCTTC. This translates into CASSPGTGVDYEQFF.

This chain connects TRBV7-8 to TRBJ1-1, with D uncertain. The CDR3 extends over 12 amino acids. V gave up 6 bases and J gave up 8 bases, with 13 bases separating them. The germline gives CDR1 SGHVS, CDR2 FQNEAQ. The CDR3 region is CASSSGGLEAFF. CDR3 DNA: TGTGCCAGCAGTTCAGGAGGCCTGGAAGCTTTCTTT.

This clonotype was picked up a small number of times. The gene calls are TRBV28 and TRBJ2-1; either TRBD1 or TRBD2 may supply D (6 bases each). The germline gives CDR1 MDHEN, CDR2 SYDVKM. V was cut by 4 bases and J by 0 bases, with 10 bases left in between. The CDR3 length is 15 residues. CDR3 sequence reads: CASSSGGFSYNEQFF. The CDR3 coding sequence is TGTGCCAGCAGTTCCGGGGGCTTCTCCTACAATGAGCAGTTCTTC.

This clonotype appeared many times. The rearrangement joins TRBV7-2 to TRBJ1-5, with D perhaps TRBD1 (5 bases). Trimming took 5 bases from V and 7 from J, leaving 12 bases between them. Germline CDR1 is SGHTA and CDR2 is FQGNSA. The CDR3 totals 13 residues. The CDR3 loop is CASSPQRDQPQHF. CDR3 sequence (DNA): TGTGCCAGCAGCCCTCAGAGGGACCAGCCCCAGCATTTT.

The chain uses TRBV7-9 and TRBJ2-1; TRBD2 is a possible D gene (5 bases). Germline values: CDR1 SEHNR, CDR2 FQNEAQ (reference sequence). This CDR3 is 15 amino acids long. V lost 4 bases and J 4 bases, leaving 14 bases between the germline ends. The chain's CDR3 is CASSSRGNPYNEQFF. The CDR3 DNA reads as TGTGCCAGCAGCTCACGGGGAAACCCGTACAATGAGCAGTTCTTC.

The chain links TRBV10-3 to TRBJ2-1; TRBD2 aligns across 12 bases. J was trimmed by 2 bases and V by 4 bases; bases with no gene match: 3. CDR3 size: 16 residues. Germline V gene data show CDR1 as ENHRY and CDR2 as SYGVKD. Written as DNA, the CDR3 is TGTGCCATCAGTGGGACTAGCGGGACGACCTACAATGAGCAGTTCTTC. Protein product: CAISGTSGTTYNEQFF.

The J gene is TRBJ2-3, the V gene TRBV20-1, with TRBD2 identical over 8 bases. Germline V gene lookup returns CDR1 DFQATT and CDR2 SNEGSKA (reference sequence). CDR3 length: 16 residues. J lost 2 bases, V lost 0 bases, and 7 bases had no gene match. Written as DNA, the CDR3 is TGCAGTGCTAGAGATAGCGGGACATTCTCCACAGATACGCAGTATTTT. It is translated as CSARDSGTFSTDTQYF.

The chain couples TRBV12-3 or TRBV12-4 to TRBJ1-3; D is undetermined. V was trimmed by 4 bases and J by 0 bases, leaving 7 bases between them. This CDR3 has 14 amino acids. The CDR3, as DNA: TGTGCCAGCAGTTCCTCCTACTCTGGAAACACCATATATTTT. Its protein product is CASSSSYSGNTIYF.

This chain uses TRBV3-1 with TRBJ1-1; no clear D gene. Looked up from germline, CDR1 is LGHDT and CDR2 is YNNKEL (reference sequence). This CDR3 has 14 amino acids. V was clipped by 3 bases and J by 6 bases, with 14 bases between them. In DNA form, the CDR3 reads TGTGCCAGCAGCCATCAGGCGAGACTCCCTGAAGCTTTCTTT. This encodes CASSHQARLPEAFF.

In this sample, this clonotype turned up a few times. The V call is TRBV15, the J call TRBJ1-2; TRBD1 might be the D (6 bases). The CDR3 loop spans 13 amino acids. Trimming pared 3 bases from V and 4 bases from J, leaving 9 bases between. Germline assignment: CDR1 LNHNV and CDR2 YYDKDF (reference sequence). CDR3 residues: CATSRIQGYGYTF. Here the CDR3 DNA reads TGTGCCACCAGCAGGATACAGGGCTATGGCTACACCTTC.

This clonotype has only a few counts. The chain combines TRBV7-9 with TRBJ2-7, with D perhaps TRBD1 (6 bases). The J call may be incorrect, as the DNA end agrees better with TRBJ2-5. The CDR3 runs to 15 residues. From germline, CDR1 is SEHNR and CDR2 FQNEAQ (reference sequence). CDR3 coding DNA: TGTGCCAGCAGCGACTTGCAGGGGTGGCAACAGACCCAGTACTTC. Amino acids: CASSDLQGWQQTQYF.

This clonotype appeared a few times. The chain links TRBV12-3 or TRBV12-4 to TRBJ1-2; D remains unclear. V lost 2 bases and J 6 bases, leaving 16 bases between the germline ends. The CDR3 spans 15 residues. The CDR3 DNA reads TGTGCCAGCAGTTTAAAGAGACTCACGACAAATGGCTACACCTTC. This encodes CASSLKRLTTNGYTF.

This chain uses TRBV27 with TRBJ1-1; D perhaps matches TRBD1 (5 bases). The CDR3 spans 17 residues. Trimming cost V 7 bases and J 0 bases, with 21 bases left between them. The germline CDR1 and CDR2 sequences are MNHEY and SMNVEV (reference sequence). The CDR3 DNA reads TGTGCCAGCAACTTGGGGCAGCTCCCGGTGGTGAACACTGAAGCTTTCTTT. This encodes CASNLGQLPVVNTEAFF.

CDR3 nucleotide sequence: TGTGCCAGCAGTTCCTCACCCCACAAGTACACCTTC. Amino acid sequence: CASSSSPHKYTF. The gene calls are TRBV12-3 or TRBV12-4 and TRBJ1-2; no reliable D call. The CDR3 is made up of 12 amino acids. Trimming took off 4 bases at V and 11 bases at J, with 14 bases between the two ends.

The chain has TRBV7-6 and TRBJ2-1, with 7 bases fitting TRBD2. The V gene's germline CDR1 is SGHVS and CDR2 FNYEAQ. Trimming at V came to 0 bases and at J to 10 bases, leaving 6 bases not matched to a gene. This CDR3 is 14 amino acids long. CDR3 bases: TGTGCCAGCAGCTTAGCGGGGGGGAAGTGGGAGCAGTTCTTC. This sequence encodes CASSLAGGKWEQFF.

The table lists this clonotype with a count of one. V gene TRBV2 combines with J gene TRBJ2-1; no clear D gene. This CDR3 comprises 12 residues. Germline V gene lookup returns CDR1 SNHLY and CDR2 FYNNEI. Trimming shortened V by 4 bases and J by 8 bases, and 9 bases separated the two germline ends. The CDR3 coding sequence is TGTGCCAGCAGTGGGTATGAGGATGAGCAGTTCTTC. Amino acid sequence: CASSGYEDEQFF.

The rearrangement uses TRBV7-9 and TRBJ2-1, with D unclear. The length of the CDR3 is 15 residues. V was cut by 2 bases and J by 5 bases, with 13 bases left in between. Germline loops: CDR1 SEHNR, CDR2 FQNEAQ (reference sequence). Here the CDR3 DNA reads TGTGCCAGCAGCTTATTCACCCCCCTAAACAATGAGCAGTTCTTC. This gives the protein CASSLFTPLNNEQFF. Together with reference TRBV7-9 and TRBJ2-1, the CDR3 gives the full variable domain: DTGVSQNPRHKITKRGQNVTFRCDPISEHNRLYWYRQTLGQGPEFLTYFQNEAQLEKSRLLSDRFSAERPKGSFSTLEIQRTEQGDSAMYLCASSLFTPLNNEQFFGPGTRLTVL.

The chain employs TRBV6-1 and TRBJ2-4, with D unresolved. In germline, CDR1 is MNHNS, CDR2 SASEGT. Between the trimmed V and J ends, which lost 2 bases and 6 bases, there was a span of 14 bases. This CDR3 contains 15 residues. The CDR3 sequence is CASSEMLGLGNIQYF. In DNA form, the CDR3 reads TGTGCCAGCAGTGAAATGTTGGGATTAGGAAACATTCAGTACTTC.

The chain recombines TRBV20-1 with TRBJ1-4, with a possible D match to TRBD1 (5 bases). V lost 0 bases and J 7 bases, leaving 18 bases between the germline ends. The CDR3 is made up of 16 amino acids. Germline V gene data show CDR1 as DFQATT and CDR2 as SNEGSKA (reference sequence). The CDR3 DNA reads as TGCAGTGCTAGAGATTATCGAGACAGCGAGGGTGAAAAACTGTTTTTT. Translating gives CSARDYRDSEGEKLFF.

Notes on this clonotype: Compared with germline, one end of the junction differs, possibly owing to a read error. The chain combines TRBV29-1 with TRBJ2-3; no reliable D call. The CDR3 totals 11 residues. Germline lookup yields CDR1 SQVTM and CDR2 ANQGSEA. CDR3 DNA sequence: TGCAGCGTTAAAGACCCGAATACGCAGTATTTT. Translation: CSVKDPNTQYF.

The chain employs TRBV20-1 and TRBJ1-6; D possibly corresponds to TRBD1 (5 bases). Germline loops: CDR1 DFQATT, CDR2 SNEGSKA (reference sequence). V was shortened by 0 bases and J by 7 bases, with 13 bases between the two germline ends. The length of the CDR3 is 15 residues. The CDR3 DNA reads as TGCAGTGCTAGAGACGCGGGGGGGATGAATTCACCCCTCCACTTT. Its protein product is CSARDAGGMNSPLHF.

V usage is TRBV15 and J usage is TRBJ1-5, with D tentatively TRBD1 (5 bases). CDR1 is LNHNV and CDR2 is YYDKDF in the germline V gene (reference sequence). The length of the CDR3 is 15 residues. Trimming removed 0 bases from V and 3 bases from J, with 9 bases in between. CDR3 in DNA: TGTGCCACCAGCAGAGATCCGACAGTCAATCAGCCCCAGCATTTT. This codes for CATSRDPTVNQPQHF.